This T cell receptor beta chain was retrieved from a study of T cell repertoires in cytomegalovirus infection. About the research overall: Indications came from public TCR beta signatures; they pointed to CMV infection and to a matching HLA type. Points from the study as a whole: Carriers of CMV plus the relevant HLA were identified by cumulative public TCR beta family frequency. HLA-C-restricted CMV-specific TCR beta clonotypes were dominant in the ex vivo response.

Turning to this clonotype: Antigen specificity is unknown.

V was clipped by 0 bases and J by 7 bases, with 19 bases between them. The CDR3 runs 17 residues. Per germline, CDR1 MNHEY and CDR2 SVGAGI. TCRdb independently ran MiXCR on the reads; one entry per CDR3 protein. The sample holds 230,000 or so distinct CDR3 sequences; approximately 17% are singletons and the top ten take less than 50%. This sequence originates from a human donor in good health (CMV status not recorded). Some clones in this sample may be carry-over from other donors' samples. The genes are TRBV6-5 and TRBJ2-1; D gene unclear. Sequencing was performed on CD8+ T cells from PBMCs. DNA of the CDR3: TGTGCCAGCAGTTACTCGATCGGTGACCAGCTAAGAAATGAGCAGTTCTTC. Translation: CASSYSIGDQLRNEQFF.